These T cell receptor beta chains were read from a single sample in a study of T cell responses to AZD1222 COVID-19 vaccine. Sequencing used immunoSEQ multiplex PCR; TCRdb keeps in-frame clones, though not all of them. The table shows 35,000 to 55,000 clones, with around 80% occurring only once. Sequenced here: peripheral blood, sampled on day 0 of AZD1222 vaccination. Receptors were obtained from an adult in good health. The CDR3 runs from the conserved cysteine through the conserved F or W. A D gene is named only where the DNA matches it firmly. Size is stated for part of the rows, as once, few or many counts, or as a class when the clone is expanded.

cdr3_aa | cdr3_nt | j_call | clone_size | v_call | d_call
CASRRLAGEMHEQFF | TGTGCCAGCAGAAGACTAGCGGGGGAGATGCATGAGCAGTTCTTC | TRBJ2-1 | NA | TRBV27 | TRBD2
CASSYPTSGESTDTQYF | TGTGCCAGCAGTTACCCGACTAGCGGGGAGAGCACAGATACGCAGTATTTT | TRBJ2-3 | NA | TRBV6-2/TRBV6-3 | TRBD2
CASSLDGTGGFLVNQPQHF | TGCGCCAGCAGCTTGGACGGGACAGGGGGCTTCTTAGTTAATCAGCCCCAGCATTTT | TRBJ1-5 | once | TRBV5-1 | TRBD1
CSGGGNTEAFF | TGCAGCGGAGGGGGGAACACTGAAGCTTTCTTT | TRBJ1-1 | NA | TRBV29-1 | NA
CASSPSGGGSYEQYF | TGTGCCAGCAGTCCTTCAGGGGGCGGCTCCTACGAGCAGTACTTC | TRBJ2-7 | few | TRBV28 | TRBD1
CASSPRRGRNEQYF | TGTGCCAGCAGTCCCCGCAGGGGGCGGAACGAGCAGTACTTC | TRBJ2-7 | NA | TRBV6-5 | TRBD1
CASSSIRTVNNSPLHF | TGTGCCAGCAGCTCTATTCGGACAGTTAATAATTCACCCCTCCACTTT | TRBJ1-6 | NA | TRBV2 | NA
CASSFRLAPYEQYF | TGTGCCAGCAGCTTCAGACTAGCCCCCTACGAGCAGTACTTC | TRBJ2-7 | NA | TRBV7-2 | TRBD2
CASSVDRGPETQYF | TGTGCCAGCAGCGTAGATAGAGGGCCAGAGACCCAGTACTTC | TRBJ2-5 | NA | TRBV9 | NA
CASSYSSPNEKLFF | TGTGCCAGCAGTTACTCCAGCCCCAATGAAAAACTGTTTTTT | TRBJ1-4 | NA | TRBV6-5 | NA
CASSVTWDSYNSPLHF | TGTGCCAGCAGCGTCACATGGGACTCCTATAATTCACCCCTCCACTTT | TRBJ1-6 | NA | TRBV5-6 | NA
CATGVAGYNEQFF | TGTGCCACCGGGGTGGCGGGGTACAATGAGCAGTTCTTC | TRBJ2-1 | NA | TRBV24-1 | NA
CASSPIAGGSYEQYF | TGTGCCAGCAGTCCGATCGCGGGAGGCTCCTACGAGCAGTACTTC | TRBJ2-7 | few | TRBV27 | TRBD2
CARSPGTPRYGYTF | TGTGCCAGAAGCCCCGGGACACCAAGATATGGCTACACCTTC | TRBJ1-2 | NA | TRBV5-3 | NA
CASSQGPGGEKLFF | TGTGCCAGCAGCCAAGGCCCTGGGGGTGAAAAACTGTTTTTT | TRBJ1-4 | NA | TRBV3-1/TRBV3-2 | NA
CASSLRTESSYEQYF | TGTGCCAGCAGTTTAAGGACGGAGAGCTCCTACGAGCAGTACTTC | TRBJ2-7 | NA | TRBV27 | NA
CASSLAGTPGEQYF | TGCGCCAGCAGCTTGGCCGGAACTCCGGGCGAGCAGTACTTC | TRBJ2-7 | NA | TRBV5-1 | NA
CASSQEWGGEQFF | TGCGCCAGCAGCCAAGAGTGGGGGGGTGAGCAGTTCTTC | TRBJ2-1 | NA | TRBV4-3 | TRBD2
CASSQNPTDTGELFF | TGTGCCAGCAGTCAGAACCCCACCGATACCGGGGAGCTGTTTTTT | TRBJ2-2 | NA | TRBV2 | NA
CASSDRGGDYGYTF | TGTGCCAGCAGTGACAGGGGAGGGGACTATGGCTACACCTTC | TRBJ1-2 | NA | TRBV2 | NA
CASSLGGLAKEQYF | TGTGCCAGCAGCTTAGGGGGACTGGCTAAGGAGCAGTACTTC | TRBJ2-7 | NA | TRBV7-3 | NA
CASSEGTPRYNEQFF | TGTGCCAGCAGCGAAGGAACTCCTCGTTACAATGAGCAGTTCTTC | TRBJ2-1 | NA | TRBV7-2 | NA
CSAMDSYEQYF | TGCAGTGCCATGGACAGCTACGAGCAGTACTTC | TRBJ2-7 | NA | TRBV20-1 | NA
CASKPGPAGVYGYTF | TGTGCCAGCAAACCGGGCCCTGCTGGGGTCTATGGCTACACCTTC | TRBJ1-2 | NA | TRBV2 | NA